Listed below are T cell receptor beta chains from one sample, sequenced in a study of beta chain features in type 1 diabetes. Some clones are missing from TCRdb's copy, which holds only in-frame ones; the method was immunoSEQ multiplex PCR. Altogether roughly 400,000 clones are present, about 15% being singletons, with the ten largest covering under 0.02%. The specimen sequenced was naive CD4+ T cells from blood. Receptors were obtained from a woman aged 18-29 years in good health. Both conserved end residues are part of each CDR3. A D gene is named only where the DNA matches it firmly. Expanded clones are given a class, and other clones once, few, many or no size at all.

clone_size	d_call	v_call	j_call	cdr3_aa	cdr3_nt
.	TRBD1	TRBV6-5	TRBJ1-4	CASSYSQGADEKLFF	TGTGCCAGCAGTTACTCTCAGGGGGCGGATGAAAAACTGTTTTTT
few	TRBD2	TRBV9	TRBJ2-1	CASSVRAGAGNEQFF	TGTGCCAGCAGCGTACGAGCGGGAGCGGGCAATGAGCAGTTCTTC
few	.	TRBV5-1	TRBJ1-1	CASRKDRTNTEAFF	TGCGCCAGCAGGAAGGACAGAACGAACACTGAAGCTTTCTTT
.	.	TRBV21-1	TRBJ2-4	CASSKRTGTSGENIQYF	TGTGCCAGCAGCAAAAGAACCGGGACTAGCGGAGAAAACATTCAGTACTTC
.	.	TRBV7-9	TRBJ2-1	CASSPPGLYNEQFF	TGTGCCAGCAGCCCGCCCGGACTGTACAATGAGCAGTTCTTC
.	.	TRBV5-1	TRBJ2-7	CASSREGLYEQYF	TGCGCCAGCAGCCGGGAAGGACTCTACGAGCAGTACTTC
.	TRBD1	TRBV19	TRBJ2-7	CASSSTGGHEQYF	TGTGCCAGTAGCTCTACAGGGGGACACGAGCAGTACTTC
.	TRBD1	TRBV19	TRBJ2-5	CASSIGGTGDQETQYF	TGTGCCAGTAGTATAGGAGGGACAGGGGACCAAGAGACCCAGTACTTC
.	.	TRBV2	TRBJ1-5	CASSGQGGNQPQHF	TGTGCCAGCAGTGGGCAGGGCGGCAATCAGCCCCAGCATTTT
few	TRBD1	TRBV13	TRBJ1-2	CASRARTGSYGYTF	TGTGCCAGCAGGGCTAGGACAGGGAGCTATGGCTACACCTTC
few	.	TRBV2	TRBJ1-5	CASSDRRSNQPQHF	TGTGCCAGCAGTGACAGGAGGAGCAATCAGCCCCAGCATTTT
.	TRBD2	TRBV29-1	TRBJ2-3	CSVAVRLAGGPTDTQYF	TGCAGCGTTGCAGTTCGACTAGCGGGAGGACCGACAGATACGCAGTATTTT
few	TRBD1	TRBV9	TRBJ2-5	CASSGGYRGQETQYF	TGTGCCAGCAGCGGGGGGTACAGGGGCCAAGAGACCCAGTACTTC
.	.	TRBV29-1	TRBJ2-1	CSVGRGFGEQFF	TGCAGCGTTGGTAGGGGGTTTGGTGAGCAGTTCTTC
.	TRBD2	TRBV5-1	TRBJ2-1	CASSSGLVAHNEQFF	TGCGCCAGCAGCTCCGGACTAGTTGCCCACAATGAGCAGTTCTTC
.	.	TRBV6-1	TRBJ2-7	CASSTPTASYEQYF	TGTGCCAGCAGTACCCCGACAGCCTCCTACGAGCAGTACTTC
.	.	TRBV7-3	TRBJ2-1	CASSSRDFGEQFF	TGTGCCAGCAGCTCCCGGGACTTCGGTGAGCAGTTCTTC
few	TRBD2	TRBV28	TRBJ2-1	CASSSAGGNNNEQFF	TGTGCCAGCAGTTCAGCGGGAGGGAATAACAATGAGCAGTTCTTC
few	.	TRBV28	TRBJ2-1	CASTMSYNEQFF	TGTGCCAGCACCATGAGCTACAATGAGCAGTTCTTC
few	TRBD2	TRBV2	TRBJ2-1	CASSGTSGSHEQFF	TGTGCCAGCAGTGGGACTAGCGGGAGTCATGAGCAGTTCTTC
.	.	TRBV30	TRBJ2-3	CAWRGSSDTQYF	TGTGCCTGGAGGGGCAGTTCAGATACGCAGTATTTT
.	.	TRBV13	TRBJ2-7	CASSSRAPLSYEQYF	TGTGCCAGCAGCTCCCGCGCCCCTCTCTCCTACGAGCAGTACTTC
few	TRBD2	TRBV15	TRBJ2-1	CATSRDLAGGYNEQFF	TGTGCCACCAGCAGAGATCTGGCGGGAGGGTACAATGAGCAGTTCTTC
few	.	TRBV30	TRBJ1-5	CAWSRTDANQPQHF	TGTGCCTGGAGTAGGACAGATGCCAATCAGCCCCAGCATTTT
.	.	TRBV25-1	TRBJ2-1	CASREGPGNEQFF	TGTGCCAGCAGGGAGGGGCCGGGCAATGAGCAGTTCTTC
few	.	TRBV7-8	TRBJ1-5	CASSFSGQYQPQHF	TGTGCCAGCAGCTTCTCCGGACAGTATCAGCCCCAGCATTTT
.	.	TRBV2	TRBJ1-5	CASSRDTLNQPQHF	TGTGCCAGCAGTAGGGACACTTTAAATCAGCCCCAGCATTTT
few	.	TRBV7-9	TRBJ1-2	CASSLVGANYGYTF	TGTGCCAGCAGCTTAGTGGGGGCGAACTATGGCTACACCTTC
.	TRBD1	TRBV15	TRBJ2-4	CATSRGGTGAKNIQYF	TGTGCCACCAGCAGAGGAGGGACAGGAGCCAAAAACATTCAGTACTTC
.	.	TRBV30	TRBJ1-2	CAWSVLWGYTF	TGTGCCTGGAGTGTACTCTGGGGCTACACCTTC
few	.	TRBV5-1	TRBJ1-2	CASSSSYTLANYGYTF	TGCGCCAGCAGCTCGTCTTATACTCTAGCTAACTATGGCTACACCTTC
.	.	TRBV27	TRBJ1-2	CASSLRYLGGYTF	TGTGCCAGCAGTTTACGGTACCTCGGTGGCTACACCTTC
.	TRBD1	TRBV7-9	TRBJ2-4	CASSDPGTGVSYIQYF	TGTGCCAGCAGCGATCCCGGGACAGGAGTAAGTTACATTCAGTACTTC
few	TRBD2	TRBV30	TRBJ2-1	CACLPGLALYEQFF	TGTGCCTGTTTGCCGGGACTAGCTCTCTATGAGCAGTTCTTC
.	.	TRBV30	TRBJ1-4	CAWKKRGLNEKLFF	TGTGCCTGGAAGAAGCGGGGTTTAAATGAAAAACTGTTTTTT